The clone carrying this T cell receptor (beta chain) was seen only a few times. Its cognate antigen is unknown. The germline V and J ends were trimmed by 6 bases and 5 bases, with 10 bases remaining between them. Germline assignment: CDR1 SNHLY and CDR2 FYNNEI. The CDR3 is 13 amino acids. Every single donor gave one heparinised blood draw, and these averaged around 0.12 L. This specimen comes from a study of beta chain features in type 1 diabetes. Across the whole study: Age, gender and cell yields were similar between patients and healthy donors. Study observations and caveats: Fewer insertions but more deletions were seen at VDJ junctions in type 1 diabetes patients. High-TCR-expressing cells could be over-represented by cDNA sequencing.

Reverse transcription of all isolated RNA meant that expressed TCRB transcripts were sequenced. Generated by immunoSEQ multiplex PCR, the TCRdb table keeps only in-frame clones and is missing some. The sample lists around 240,000 clones, 9.6% occurring once. The source of this sequence is a woman aged 18-29 years in good health. The source material was naive CD4+ T cells from blood. The rearrangement links TRBV2 to TRBJ1-4; D not certain. CDR3: CASSLGRNEKLFF. DNA for the CDR3: TGTGCCAGCAGCCTGGGGAGGAATGAAAAACTGTTTTTT.